This TCR beta chain was documented in a study of technical replicates of blood from a few donors. The assay was immunoSEQ multiplex PCR, and TCRdb's table has in-frame clones only and misses some. The table has about 54,000 clones, 94% seen once; the top ten hold around 0.2%. The CDR3 has 16 residues. V was clipped by 4 bases and J by 0 bases, with 13 bases between them. Germline CDR1 reads KGHSH; CDR2 reads LQKENI. The sample was T cells isolated from PBMCs. This rearrangement joins TRBV18 to TRBJ1-3, with D possibly matching TRBD1 (6 bases). The TCR originated in a human donor in good health. This chain's CDR3 is CASSQGVLSSGNTIYF. In nucleotides, the CDR3 is TGTGCCAGCTCACAGGGGGTCCTAAGCTCTGGAAACACCATATATTTT.